These T cell receptor beta chains were read from a single sample in a study of OX40 agonist ivuxolimab in advanced cancers. Libraries were prepared by immunoSEQ multiplex PCR; TCRdb keeps only in-frame clonotypes and omits some of them. The sample holds 50,000 to 60,000 clones, 90% to 95% seen once. Sequenced material: CD4+ or CD8+ T cells sorted from blood, taken in a trial of the OX40 agonist ivuxolimab. These receptors all come from an adult with an advanced solid tumor such as melanoma, head and neck, liver or kidney cancer. The CDR3 runs from the conserved cysteine through the conserved F or W. The D gene is left open where the match is weak. Some rows have no size entry. The others give once, few or many, or a class for an expanded clone.

>NA|TRBD1|TRBV11-2|TRBJ2-3
CASSHIGRDRSTDTQYF
TGTGCCAGCAGCCATATTGGCCGGGACAGGAGCACAGATACGCAGTATTTT
>once|NA|TRBV7-9|TRBJ2-7
CVSSPEGARAYEQYF
TGTGTCAGCAGCCCGGAGGGGGCGCGGGCATACGAGCAGTACTTC
>NA|TRBD2|TRBV28|TRBJ2-3
CASSLSGAVLAGSTDTQYF
TGTGCCAGCAGTTTATCTGGTGCGGTATTAGCGGGCAGCACAGATACGCAGTATTTT
>NA|TRBD2|TRBV7-9|TRBJ2-2
CASSPTSGRATGELFF
TGTGCCAGCAGCCCTACTAGCGGGAGGGCCACCGGGGAGCTGTTTTTT
>NA|NA|TRBV4-2|TRBJ1-1
CASSQDPGQLNTEAFF
TGTGCCAGCAGCCAAGATCCCGGACAGCTGAACACTGAAGCTTTCTTT
>NA|TRBD2|TRBV5-1|TRBJ2-3
CASSLEGLASGNPTDTQYF
TGCGCCAGCAGCTTGGAGGGGTTAGCTAGCGGGAATCCGACAGATACGCAGTATTTT
>NA|TRBD1|TRBV4-1|TRBJ2-7
CASSQDPESGTGIYEQYF
TGCGCCAGCAGCCAAGACCCGGAGAGTGGGACAGGGATCTACGAGCAGTACTTC
>NA|NA|TRBV7-8|TRBJ2-7
CASSSGRTTYEQYF
TGTGCCAGCAGCTCAGGACGGACAACCTACGAGCAGTACTTC
>NA|NA|TRBV11-2|TRBJ2-4
CASSPRAWGAKNIQYF
TGTGCCAGCAGTCCCCGCGCGTGGGGAGCCAAAAACATTCAGTACTTC
>few|NA|TRBV2|TRBJ2-1
CASSASSGLPYNEQFF
TGTGCCAGCAGCGCCTCGAGCGGGCTTCCCTACAATGAGCAGTTCTTC
>NA|NA|TRBV4-3|TRBJ2-6
CASSQAAGSGANVLTF
TGCGCCAGCAGCCAAGCCGCAGGGTCTGGGGCCAACGTCCTGACTTTC
>NA|TRBD1|TRBV15|TRBJ1-2
CATSREGTAYGYTF
TGTGCCACCAGCAGAGAAGGGACAGCCTATGGCTACACCTTC
>NA|NA|TRBV27|TRBJ2-2
CASIPQYGAGELFF
TGTGCCAGCATTCCCCAATACGGGGCCGGGGAGCTGTTTTTT
>NA|NA|TRBV5-1|TRBJ2-7
CASSYPGASSYEQYF
TGCGCCAGCAGCTACCCCGGGGCCAGCTCCTACGAGCAGTACTTC
>NA|NA|TRBV28|TRBJ1-1
CASSLDLNTEAFF
TGTGCCAGCAGTTTAGACCTTAACACTGAAGCTTTCTTT
>NA|NA|TRBV27|TRBJ2-7
CASSLVTGYEQYF
TGTGCCAGCAGTTTGGTGACGGGCTACGAGCAGTACTTC
>NA|NA|TRBV19|TRBJ1-5
CASSIDEGGGNQPQHF
TGTGCCAGTAGTATAGATGAAGGGGGAGGCAATCAGCCCCAGCATTTT
>once|TRBD2|TRBV5-1|TRBJ2-5
CASRPGASGYQETQYF
TGCGCCAGCAGGCCTGGGGCTAGCGGGTACCAAGAGACCCAGTACTTC
>NA|NA|TRBV4-3|TRBJ1-4
CASSPGREDEKLFF
TGCGCCAGCAGCCCAGGGAGGGAAGACGAAAAACTGTTTTTT
>once|TRBD1|TRBV27|TRBJ1-3
CASSAGTGVYSGNTIYF
TGTGCCAGCAGTGCCGGGACAGGGGTCTACTCTGGAAACACCATATATTTT
>NA|TRBD1|TRBV27|TRBJ1-1
CASSFFGQGGEAFF
TGTGCCAGCAGTTTCTTCGGACAGGGCGGTGAAGCTTTCTTT
>NA|TRBD2|TRBV7-2|TRBJ2-1
CASSLVISSGSGNEQFF
TGTGCCAGCAGCTTAGTCATTTCTAGCGGGAGTGGGAATGAGCAGTTCTTC
>NA|NA|TRBV21-1|TRBJ2-6
CASSKDPASGFLWANVLTF
TGTGCCAGCAGCAAAGACCCGGCTAGCGGTTTTCTCTGGGCCAACGTCCTGACTTTC
>NA|NA|TRBV14|TRBJ2-7
CASSQDTNSPYEQYF
TGTGCCAGCAGCCAAGATACGAACAGCCCCTACGAGCAGTACTTC
>NA|NA|TRBV27|TRBJ2-1
CASSHGSRAYNEQFF
TGTGCCAGCAGCCACGGGAGTCGTGCCTACAATGAGCAGTTCTTC
>NA|NA|TRBV13|TRBJ1-1
CASSLITGYTEAFF
TGTGCCAGCAGCTTAATAACAGGTTACACTGAAGCTTTCTTT
>NA|TRBD2|TRBV19|TRBJ2-1
CASSSLTSGSFDEQFF
TGTGCCAGTAGTTCGCTGACTAGCGGGAGTTTTGATGAGCAGTTCTTC
>NA|NA|TRBV9|TRBJ2-3
CASSVEGDFTDTQYF
TGTGCCAGCAGCGTAGAAGGGGACTTCACAGATACGCAGTATTTT
>NA|TRBD2|TRBV11-2|TRBJ2-5
CASSSLSLAGGVETQYF
TGTGCCAGCAGCTCCCTCTCACTAGCGGGGGGGGTAGAGACCCAGTACTTC
>NA|NA|TRBV6-5|TRBJ2-7
CASSHRGRGTHEQYF
TGTGCCAGCAGCCACCGGGGACGGGGGACACACGAGCAGTACTTC
>NA|NA|TRBV2|TRBJ2-1
CASSGGVSHNEQFF
TGTGCCAGCAGTGGAGGGGTTTCACACAATGAGCAGTTCTTC
>NA|NA|TRBV27|TRBJ2-3
CASSVVGTPFDAQYF
TGTGCCAGCAGCGTAGTCGGGACTCCATTTGATGCGCAGTATTTT
>NA|NA|TRBV2|TRBJ1-5
CASSEGQGRQPQHF
TGTGCCAGCAGTGAAGGGCAGGGCAGACAGCCCCAGCATTTT
>NA|TRBD1|TRBV5-1|TRBJ2-5
CASSLGTGDGETQYF
TGCGCCAGCAGCCTCGGGACAGGGGATGGGGAGACCCAGTACTTC
>NA|NA|TRBV9|TRBJ2-1
CASSAPSSGEQFF
TGTGCCAGCAGCGCCCCTAGTTCCGGCGAGCAGTTCTTC
>NA|TRBD2|TRBV4-2|TRBJ2-2
CASSQGVAGGTTGELFF
TGTGCCAGCAGCCAAGGTGTGGCGGGAGGGACCACCGGGGAGCTGTTTTTT
>NA|NA|TRBV14|TRBJ2-2
CASSQVPGELFF
TGTGCCAGCAGCCAAGTCCCCGGGGAGCTGTTTTTT
>NA|TRBD2|TRBV4-2|TRBJ2-3
CASSQDREDYTDTQYF
TGTGCCAGCAGCCAAGATCGGGAGGACTACACAGATACGCAGTATTTT
>NA|NA|TRBV5-1|TRBJ2-7
CASSLDQGGTYEQYF
TGCGCCAGCAGCTTGGATCAGGGCGGTACCTACGAGCAGTACTTC
>NA|NA|TRBV9|TRBJ2-5
CASSVAEGGRKETQYF
TGTGCCAGCAGCGTAGCGGAGGGGGGGAGAAAAGAGACCCAGTACTTC
>NA|TRBD1|TRBV27|TRBJ2-7
CASSWAGTGTYEQYF
TGTGCCAGCAGTTGGGCAGGGACAGGGACCTACGAGCAGTACTTC
>NA|NA|TRBV19|TRBJ1-5
CASSTIGTDYQPQHF
TGTGCCAGTAGCACCATCGGGACGGACTATCAGCCCCAGCATTTT
>NA|NA|TRBV7-6|TRBJ2-7
CASSLGAGYEQYF
TGTGCCAGCAGCTTAGGCGCGGGCTACGAGCAGTACTTC